This TCR beta chain was obtained from a study of molecular identifiers for immune sequencing clone quantification (dated by TCRdb to between 2018 and 2020). General notes on the study: For a replicate experiment, RNA from approximately 20,000 or 100,000 naive CD8 T cells was divided into five aliquots, and four of the five aliquots were sequenced. The study was a methods study using CD8 T cells to benchmark molecular-identifier clustering-based TCR repertoire sequencing (MIDCIRS) and TCR RNA copy counting. Broader findings and caveats from the paper: Spiked-in Jurkat TCR RNA equivalent to a single cell was reported to be detectable even among one million naive CD8 T cells. Identical TCR molecules sharing a barcode could cause highly expanded clone sizes to be underestimated. Clones above 20 RNA copies held over 97% of molecules in CMV-specific effector cells but under 1% in naive cells. Spiked-in Jurkat TCR RNA (roughly 10 copies' worth), which is not part of the donor repertoire, was contained in the naive libraries. When barcode sub-clustering was not used, chimeric consensus sequences inflated TCR diversity, with chimeras reaching as high as 47%. Modeling estimated about three recovered TCR RNA copies per cell, compared with about ten by digital PCR, which implies 30% to 35% capture efficiency.

Libraries were constructed by PCR. The data were produced on an Illumina HiSeq 4000. Preparation of bulk TCR libraries followed a previously described approach, with the TCR primers listed in Table S5. Total RNA was purified with the Qiagen AllPrep DNA/RNA kit. Before analysis, reads from multiple sequencing runs of the same library were pooled. Regarding the original processing steps: Reads were retained only if the reads had an exact TCR constant sequence, and the retained reads were trimmed to 150 nt and grouped according to their 12-nt molecular barcodes. Reads in each barcode group were sub-clustered using a 15% Levenshtein threshold, and a quality-weighted consensus sequence was built for each RNA molecule. Non-functional sequences were excluded, and lower-count sequences lying one edit away from another sequence were also excluded. Barcode sub-clusters with fewer than 20% of the maximum read count were removed, based on fitting two negative binomial distributions. TCRdb itself trimmed the public reads at Q25 with fastp, ran MiXCR and retained productive beta chains. Rows merge per CDR3 protein into single entries with the most common DNA and genes. TCRdb, not the original authors, processed these V and J calls. The sample table lists about 640,000 distinct CDR3 sequences, just under 20% of them with a count of one. The ten largest account for about 0.9% of the sample.

This clonotype was counted at least ten times. Its cognate antigen has yet to be identified. The sample holds no much larger clone one base away, and base qualities are not on file. Libraries of naive CD8 T cells were generated from around 20,000 to 1,000,000 sorted cells, with 10%, 30% or 50% of the purified RNA used. On a BD FACSAria II, naive CD8 T cells were FACS-sorted as CD8+CD4-CCR7+CD45RA+ and collected into RLT Plus buffer. Nine to eleven TCR copies' worth of Jurkat RNA were spiked into roughly 17,000-1,100,000 naive CD8 T cell samples to test detection sensitivity. CD8 T cells were enriched with RosetteSep CD8+ T Cell Enrichment Cocktail and Ficoll-Paque, followed by ACK red cell lysis. Sequenced input: naive CD8+ T cells from blood, with Jurkat cell RNA spiked in. The cell subset or site label on this specimen signifies: FACS-sorted CD8+CD4-CCR7+CD45RA+ naive T cells. This clonotype was sampled from a human donor in good health. Some libraries in this study had Jurkat cell RNA spiked in.

Here is the DNA: TGTGCCAGCAGCGTATACGAGGGCCCCTCTGGAAACACCATATATTTT. It translates to CASSVYEGPSGNTIYF. The rearrangement joined TRBV9 to TRBJ1-3; a confident D gene designation cannot be given. V gives up 1 base and J gives up 0 bases, and the segment between their germline ends measures 11 bases. The cysteine opens and the phenylalanine closes a CDR3 of 16 amino acids. Only CDR3 DNA is held: 48 bases, read in frame from base 1. Per the germline V gene, SGDLS is the CDR1 and YYNGEE is the CDR2. The entire variable domain, with the stretches around the CDR3 drawn from the reference TRBV9 and TRBJ1-3 proteins, is DSGVTQTPKHLITATGQRVTLRCSPRSGDLSVYWYQQSLDQGLQFLIQYYNGEERAKGNILERFSAQQFPDLHSELNLSSLELGDSALYFCASSVYEGPSGNTIYFGEGSWLTVV.